These 17 T cell receptor beta chains were all obtained from the same sample, sequenced in a study of blood T cell repertoires in COVID-19. Profiled with immunoSEQ multiplex PCR; TCRdb holds only in-frame clones, not every one. The sample has 150,000 to 200,000 clones, around nine tenths seen once. Sequenced sample: peripheral blood. These receptors were taken from a middle-aged man with active or convalescent COVID-19.

The chain recombines TRBV12-3 or TRBV12-4 with TRBJ2-1; D gene uncertain. This CDR3 contains 13 residues. V shed 5 bases and J shed 4 bases, with 9 bases lying between them. The CDR3 sequence is CASSPTDYNEQFF. CDR3 DNA: TGTGCCAGCAGTCCCACAGATTACAATGAGCAGTTCTTC.

This rearrangement joins TRBV2 to TRBJ2-2; no reliable D call. Trimming removed 0 bases at V and 6 bases at J, with 11 bases between. The CDR3 runs 15 residues. Germline V CDR1 and CDR2: SNHLY, FYNNEI. The DNA for the CDR3 is TGTGCCAGCAGTGAAGCAGCTCCCCCGGCCGGGGAGCTGTTTTTT. This gives the protein CASSEAAPPAGELFF.

The rearrangement joins TRBV5-1 to TRBJ1-1; D possibly corresponds to TRBD1 (6 bases). The ends were cut back, 3 bases at V and 4 bases at J, with 10 bases in the middle. Germline CDR1 reads SGHRS; CDR2 reads YFSETQ. The CDR3 is made up of 13 amino acids. CDR3 residues: CASSWGLTTEAFF. CDR3 nucleotides: TGCGCCAGCAGCTGGGGGCTCACCACTGAAGCTTTCTTT. Using reference TRBV5-1 and TRBJ1-1 for the parts outside the CDR3, the full variable domain is KAGVTQTPRYLIKTRGQQVTLSCSPISGHRSVSWYQQTPGQGLQFLFEYFSETQRNKGNFPGRFSGRQFSNSRSEMNVSTLELGDSALYLCASSWGLTTEAFFGQGTRLTVV.

V usage is TRBV5-1 and J usage is TRBJ2-1, with 7 nucleotides matching TRBD1. The V segment lost 2 bases and the J segment 2 bases; nucleotides outside the gene matches: 10. Germline values: CDR1 SGHRS, CDR2 YFSETQ. This CDR3 is built from 17 residues. CDR3 amino acids: CASSLTRDSIPYNEQFF. CDR3 in DNA: TGCGCCAGCAGCTTAACTAGGGACAGTATACCCTACAATGAGCAGTTCTTC.

This chain's CDR3 is CASSDGGGVFGYTF. DNA for the CDR3: TGTGCCAGCAGTGATGGGGGGGGAGTTTTTGGCTACACCTTC. The chain carries TRBV6-1 and TRBJ1-2; D is possibly TRBD1 (5 bases). The germline V gene encodes CDR1 MNHNS and CDR2 SASEGT. Trimming removed 3 bases from V and 7 bases from J, with 15 bases in between. This CDR3 has 14 residues.

The CDR3 nucleotides read TGTGCCAGCAGTTTAAATCCTAACTATGGCTACACCTTC. Its translation: CASSLNPNYGYTF. The chain recombines TRBV2 with TRBJ1-2; D is unresolved. This CDR3 comprises 13 residues. Trimming removed 5 bases at V and 0 bases at J, with 7 bases between. Per the germline V gene, CDR1 is SNHLY and CDR2 is FYNNEI.

This rearrangement joins TRBV5-1 to TRBJ2-1, with D hard to call. Trimming stripped 4 bases from V and 0 bases from J, with 14 bases between. CDR3 size: 16 residues. The germline CDR1 and CDR2 sequences are SGHRS and YFSETQ. The CDR3 protein is CASSQTPLSSYNEQFF. The CDR3 nucleotides are TGCGCCAGCAGCCAAACGCCTCTGAGCTCCTACAATGAGCAGTTCTTC.

This clone has only one observation. The gene calls are TRBV18 and TRBJ2-7; 9 bases are a match to TRBD1. CDR1 is KGHSH, CDR2 LQKENI, per germline. J lost 5 bases, V lost 6 bases, and 5 bases had no gene match. This CDR3 contains 13 residues. As DNA, the CDR3 is TGTGCCAGCTCGTCACAGGGGGCACACGAGCAGTACTTC. Translating gives CASSSQGAHEQYF.

The chain employs TRBV19 and TRBJ2-1; possible D gene TRBD1, 6 bases. The CDR3 has 13 residues. Germline-derived CDR1 and CDR2 are LNHDA and SQIVND (reference sequence). V was clipped by 6 bases and J by 5 bases, with 11 bases between them. The CDR3 region is CASRSRGDNEQFF. The CDR3 nucleotides are TGTGCCAGTAGGTCCAGGGGTGACAATGAGCAGTTCTTC.

This clone has a single count. This rearrangement joins TRBV6-6 to TRBJ1-5; D unresolved. The germline V gene encodes CDR1 MNHNY and CDR2 SVGAGI (reference sequence). The V end was cut by 6 bases, the J end by 3 bases, with 18 bases between. The CDR3 loop spans 16 amino acids. DNA for the CDR3: TGTGCCAGCAGCCGCCAGGATGGGAGTCTCAATCAGCCCCAGCATTTT. Translated, it gives CASSRQDGSLNQPQHF.

The chain links TRBV5-1 to TRBJ1-4, with TRBD1 matching over 8 bases. Germline V gene data show CDR1 as SGHRS and CDR2 as YFSETQ. The CDR3 is 15 residues long. The V and J ends lost 4 bases and 4 bases, in that order; junction bases with no gene match: 6. CDR3 in DNA: TGCGCCAGCAGCGCAAGGACAGGGAGTAATGAAAAACTGTTTTTT. It encodes CASSARTGSNEKLFF.

The V call is TRBV19, the J call TRBJ1-1, with 7 bases that match TRBD1. Germline V gives CDR1 LNHDA, CDR2 SQIVND (reference sequence). This CDR3 region has 14 residues. The ends lost 6 bases at V and 1 base at J; junction bases unmatched: 5. The CDR3 nucleotides are TGTGCCAGTAGGCCGCGGACAGGGAACACTGAAGCTTTCTTT. Translated, it gives CASRPRTGNTEAFF. The full variable domain, its missing parts supplied by reference TRBV19 and TRBJ1-1, is DGGITQSPKYLFRKEGQNVTLSCEQNLNHDAMYWYRQDPGQGLRLIYYSQIVNDFQKGDIAEGYSVSREKKESFPLTVTSAQKNPTAFYLCASRPRTGNTEAFFGQGTRLTVV.

The chain has TRBV7-9 and TRBJ2-3; maybe TRBD1 (6 bases). Trimming stripped 2 bases from V and 4 bases from J, with 10 bases between. This CDR3 has 14 residues. The germline V gene has CDR1 SEHNR and CDR2 FQNEAQ (reference sequence). The CDR3 sequence is CASSLNQGSDTQYF. The CDR3 DNA reads TGTGCCAGCAGCTTAAATCAGGGGTCAGATACGCAGTATTTT.

V and J are TRBV3-1 (or the pseudogene TRBV3-2) and TRBJ2-6; 7 bases fit TRBD1. Per germline, CDR1 LGHDT and CDR2 YNNKEL (reference sequence). CDR3 length: 16 residues. Germline trimming cut 6 bases from V and 3 bases from J; bases unmatched to any gene: 8. The CDR3 nucleotides are TGTGCCAGCAGAAGACAGGGCTTACTTGGGGCCAACGTCCTGACTTTC. Protein product: CASRRQGLLGANVLTF.

The CDR3 protein is CASSRHPGGLAGANEQFF. CDR3 nucleotides: TGTGCCAGCAGCCGGCATCCAGGGGGGCTAGCGGGAGCCAATGAGCAGTTCTTC. The chain combines TRBV14 with TRBJ2-1, with TRBD2 matching 10 bases. The V and J ends lost 4 bases and 6 bases, in that order; junction bases with no gene match: 15. The CDR3 spans 18 residues. Germline V gene lookup returns CDR1 SGHDN and CDR2 FVKESK.

The chain uses TRBV5-1 and TRBJ2-5, with D possibly matching TRBD2 (6 bases). Trimming took 1 base from V and 4 from J, leaving 14 bases between them. The CDR3 has 15 amino acids. The V gene's germline CDR1 is SGHRS and CDR2 YFSETQ. DNA for the CDR3: TGCGCCAGCAGCTTGAATACCCAGGGACTAGAGACCCAGTACTTC. As protein: CASSLNTQGLETQYF. The variable domain in full, with the rest retrieved from reference TRBV5-1 and TRBJ2-5, is KAGVTQTPRYLIKTRGQQVTLSCSPISGHRSVSWYQQTPGQGLQFLFEYFSETQRNKGNFPGRFSGRQFSNSRSEMNVSTLELGDSALYLCASSLNTQGLETQYFGPGTRLLVL.

This clone has more than one count but fewer than ten. The chain recombines TRBV9 with TRBJ2-5, with TRBD1 matching 8 bases. J gave up 2 bases and V 0 bases, and 3 bases lay outside the gene matches. The germline gives CDR1 SGDLS, CDR2 YYNGEE. The CDR3 spans 15 residues. CDR3 bases: TGTGCCAGCAGCGTAGACGGGACAGGTCAAGAGACCCAGTACTTC. It is translated as CASSVDGTGQETQYF.